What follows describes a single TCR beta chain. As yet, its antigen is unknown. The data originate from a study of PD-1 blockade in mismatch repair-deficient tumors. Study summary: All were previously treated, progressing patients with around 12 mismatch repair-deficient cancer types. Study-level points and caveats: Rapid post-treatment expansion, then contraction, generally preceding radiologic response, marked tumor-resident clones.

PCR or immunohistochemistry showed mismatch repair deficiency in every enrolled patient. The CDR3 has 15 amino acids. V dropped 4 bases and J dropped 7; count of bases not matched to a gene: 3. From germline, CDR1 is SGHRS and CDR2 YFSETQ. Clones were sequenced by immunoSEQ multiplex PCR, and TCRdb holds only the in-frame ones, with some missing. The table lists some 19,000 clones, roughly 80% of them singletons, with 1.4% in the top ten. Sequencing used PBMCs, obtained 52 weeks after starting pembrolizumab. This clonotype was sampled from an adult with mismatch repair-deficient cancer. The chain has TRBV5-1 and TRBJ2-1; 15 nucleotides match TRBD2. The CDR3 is CASSPGTSGRNEQFF. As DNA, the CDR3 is TGCGCCAGCAGCCCAGGGACTAGCGGGAGGAATGAGCAGTTCTTC. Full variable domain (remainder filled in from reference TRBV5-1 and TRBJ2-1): KAGVTQTPRYLIKTRGQQVTLSCSPISGHRSVSWYQQTPGQGLQFLFEYFSETQRNKGNFPGRFSGRQFSNSRSEMNVSTLELGDSALYLCASSPGTSGRNEQFFGPGTRLTVL.